The TCR beta chain under discussion was sequenced for a study of T cells in Graves' hyperthyroidism and ophthalmopathy. To note about this clonotype: What it binds is not known.

It was RNA transcripts that yielded the amplified TCR beta CDR3 regions. In the first-round RT-PCR of the TCR CDR3, the HTBI primer set was used. TCRdb re-called the multiplex PCR reads with MiXCR, one entry per CDR3 protein. The sample records more than 500,000 distinct CDR3 sequences, 46% being singletons. This CDR3 region has 15 residues. Trimming took 0 bases from V and 5 from J, leaving 13 bases between them. Germline values: CDR1 LGHDT, CDR2 YNNKEL (reference sequence). Uncontrolled infection, other autoimmune disease, pregnancy or lactation disqualified patients from enrolment. Diagnoses were established using clinical symptoms, serum thyroxine and TRAb, thyroid ultrasound and orbital computed tomography. Study-level findings and limits: Through a model of 13 V-J features, ophthalmopathy was separated from stable hyperthyroidism. Blood shared most expanded thyroid clonotypes above 0.001.

The source of this sequence is an adult woman with Graves' disease, either hyperthyroidism or ophthalmopathy (not recorded which). The sequencing input was peripheral blood or thyroid tissue (not recorded which). V and J are TRBV3-1 and TRBJ1-2, with D perhaps matching TRBD1 (6 bases). CDR3 in amino acids: CASSQEPVGTYGYTF. The CDR3 nucleotides are TGTGCCAGCAGCCAAGAGCCCGTAGGGACATATGGCTACACCTTC.